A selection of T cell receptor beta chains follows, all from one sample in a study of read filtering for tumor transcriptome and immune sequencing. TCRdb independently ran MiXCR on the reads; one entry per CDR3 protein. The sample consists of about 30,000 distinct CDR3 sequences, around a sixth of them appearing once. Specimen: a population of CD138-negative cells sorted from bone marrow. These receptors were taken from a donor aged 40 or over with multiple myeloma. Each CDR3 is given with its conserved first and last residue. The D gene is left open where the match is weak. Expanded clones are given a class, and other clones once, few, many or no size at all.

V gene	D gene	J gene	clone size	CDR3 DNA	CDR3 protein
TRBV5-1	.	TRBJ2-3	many	TGCGCCAGCAGCTTGGGGTTAGTCCCAGATACGCAGTATTTT	CASSLGLVPDTQYF
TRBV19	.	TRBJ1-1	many	TGTGCCAGTAGTATCGGAACCGGGACAGAAGCTTTCTTT	CASSIGTGTEAFF
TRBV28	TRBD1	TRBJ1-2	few	TGTGCCAGCAGTCCCTACTTTAGACAGGGGGACTCCTATGGCTACACCTTC	CASSPYFRQGDSYGYTF
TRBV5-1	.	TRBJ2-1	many	TGCGCCAGCAGCAACTCAGGACAGCGCAATGAGCAGTTCTTC	CASSNSGQRNEQFF
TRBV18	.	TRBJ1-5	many	TGTGCCAGCTCTCCGACAGGCAGCGGCAATCAGCCCCAGCATTTT	CASSPTGSGNQPQHF
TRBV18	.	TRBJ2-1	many	TGTGCCAGCTCACCACCGAGGGTTAACAATGAGCAGTTCTTC	CASSPPRVNNEQFF
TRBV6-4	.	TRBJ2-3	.	TGTGCCAGCAGTGATGGGGCTGGGGGCACAGATACGCAGTATTTT	CASSDGAGGTDTQYF
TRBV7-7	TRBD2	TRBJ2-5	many	TGTGCTAGCAGCCCTCGACTAGCGGGGCAAAAAGAGACCCAGTACTTC	CASSPRLAGQKETQYF
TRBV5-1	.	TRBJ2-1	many	TGCGCCAGCAGCTTGGCCGGGTTGGATGAGCAGTTCTTC	CASSLAGLDEQFF
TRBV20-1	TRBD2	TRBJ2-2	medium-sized	TGCAGTGCTAGCCCCGGAGCCAGCGGGGCCGGGGAGCTGTTTTTT	CSASPGASGAGELFF
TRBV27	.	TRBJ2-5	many	TGTGCCAGCAGTTCGCCCGTTGGGGGGTGGCAAGAGACCCAGTACTTC	CASSSPVGGWQETQYF
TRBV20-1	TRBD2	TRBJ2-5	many	TGCAGTGCCCGACTAGCGGGAGGGCCGGGGGAGACCCAGTACTTC	CSARLAGGPGETQYF
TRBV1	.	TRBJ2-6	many	TGCACCAGCAGCCAAGCCTCGGACAGCTCTGGGGCCAACGTCCTGACTTTC	CTSSQASDSSGANVLTF